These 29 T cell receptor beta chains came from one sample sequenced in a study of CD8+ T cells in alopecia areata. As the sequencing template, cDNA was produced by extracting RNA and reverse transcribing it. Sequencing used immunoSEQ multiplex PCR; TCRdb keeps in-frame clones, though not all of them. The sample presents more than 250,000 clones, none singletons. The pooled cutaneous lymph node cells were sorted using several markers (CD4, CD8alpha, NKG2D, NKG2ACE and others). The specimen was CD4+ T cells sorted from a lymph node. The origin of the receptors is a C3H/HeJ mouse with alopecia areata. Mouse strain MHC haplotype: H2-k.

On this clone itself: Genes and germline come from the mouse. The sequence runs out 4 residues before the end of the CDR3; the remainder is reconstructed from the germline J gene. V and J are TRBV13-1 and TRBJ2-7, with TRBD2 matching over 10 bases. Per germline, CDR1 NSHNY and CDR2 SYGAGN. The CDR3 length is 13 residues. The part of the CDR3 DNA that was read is TGTGCCAGCAGGGGACTGGGGCTATAT. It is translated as CASRGLGLY. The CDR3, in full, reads CASRGLGLYEQYF.

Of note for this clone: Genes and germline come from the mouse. Partial CDR3 DNA: TGTGCCAGCAGTATACAGGCA. Protein product: CASSIQA. The entire CDR3 reads CASSIQAEVFF. The gene calls are TRBV19 and TRBJ1-1, with unresolved D. The sequenced fragment ends 4 residues before the CDR3 boundary, so the rest is inferred from the germline J gene. The germline CDR1 and CDR2 sequences are FNHDT and SITEND (reference sequence). The CDR3 sequence is 11 residues long.

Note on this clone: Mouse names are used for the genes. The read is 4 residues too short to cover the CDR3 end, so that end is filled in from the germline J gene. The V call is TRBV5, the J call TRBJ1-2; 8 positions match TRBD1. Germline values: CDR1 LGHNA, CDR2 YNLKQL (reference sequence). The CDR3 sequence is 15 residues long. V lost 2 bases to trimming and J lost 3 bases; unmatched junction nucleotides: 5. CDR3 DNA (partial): TGTGCCAGCAGCCAATGGGCAGGGGGCGACTCC. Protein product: CASSQWAGGDS. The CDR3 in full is CASSQWAGGDSDYTF.

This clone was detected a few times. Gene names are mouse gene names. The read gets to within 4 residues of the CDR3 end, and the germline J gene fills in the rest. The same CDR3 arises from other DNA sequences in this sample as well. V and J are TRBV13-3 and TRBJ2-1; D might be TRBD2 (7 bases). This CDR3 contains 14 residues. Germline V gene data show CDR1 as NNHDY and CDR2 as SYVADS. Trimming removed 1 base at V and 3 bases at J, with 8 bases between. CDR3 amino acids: CASSDRGAYAEQFF. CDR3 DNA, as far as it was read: TGTGCCAGCAGTGATCGGGGGGCCTATGCT.

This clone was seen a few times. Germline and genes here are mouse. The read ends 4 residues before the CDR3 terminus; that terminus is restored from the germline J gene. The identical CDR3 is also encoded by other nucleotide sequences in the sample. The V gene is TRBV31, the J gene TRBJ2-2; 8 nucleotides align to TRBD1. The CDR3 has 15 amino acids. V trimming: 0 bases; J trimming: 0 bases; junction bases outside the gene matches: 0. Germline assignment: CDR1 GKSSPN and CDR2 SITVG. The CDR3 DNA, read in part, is TGTGCCTGGAGTCTACAGGGGGCAAACACCGGG. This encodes CAWSLQGANTG. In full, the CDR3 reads CAWSLQGANTGQLYF.

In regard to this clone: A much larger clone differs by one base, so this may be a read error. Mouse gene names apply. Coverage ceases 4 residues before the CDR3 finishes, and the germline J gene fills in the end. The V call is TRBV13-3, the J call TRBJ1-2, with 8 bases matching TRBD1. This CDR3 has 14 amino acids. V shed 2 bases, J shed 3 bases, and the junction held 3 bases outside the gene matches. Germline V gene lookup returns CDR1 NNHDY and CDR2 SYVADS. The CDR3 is CASSDRGQDSDYTF. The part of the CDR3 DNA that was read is TGTGCCAGCAGTGACAGGGGGCAGGACTCC.

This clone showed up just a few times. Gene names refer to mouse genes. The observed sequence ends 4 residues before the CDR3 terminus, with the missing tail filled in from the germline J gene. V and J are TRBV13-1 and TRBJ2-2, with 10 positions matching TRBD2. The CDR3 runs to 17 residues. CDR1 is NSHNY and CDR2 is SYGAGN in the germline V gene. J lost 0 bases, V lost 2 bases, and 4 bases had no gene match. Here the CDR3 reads CASSDGTGEANTGQLYF. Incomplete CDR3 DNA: TGTGCCAGCAGTGACGGGACTGGGGAAGCAAACACCGGG.

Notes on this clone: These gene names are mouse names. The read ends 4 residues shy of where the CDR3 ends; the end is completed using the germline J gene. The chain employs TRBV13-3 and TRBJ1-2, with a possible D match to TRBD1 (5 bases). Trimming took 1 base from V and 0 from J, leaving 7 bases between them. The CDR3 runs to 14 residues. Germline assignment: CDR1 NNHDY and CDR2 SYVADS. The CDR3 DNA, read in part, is TGTGCCAGCAGTGATCGACAGCCAAACTCC. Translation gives CASSDRQPNS. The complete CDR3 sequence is CASSDRQPNSDYTF.

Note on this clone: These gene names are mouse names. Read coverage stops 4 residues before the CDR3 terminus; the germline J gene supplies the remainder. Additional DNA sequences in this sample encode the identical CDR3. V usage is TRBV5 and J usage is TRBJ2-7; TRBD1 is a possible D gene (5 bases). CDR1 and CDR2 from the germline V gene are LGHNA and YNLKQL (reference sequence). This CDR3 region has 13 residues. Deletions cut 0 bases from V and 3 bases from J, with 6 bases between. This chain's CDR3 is CASSQEGVYEQYF. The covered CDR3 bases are TGTGCCAGCAGCCAAGAAGGGGTCTAT.

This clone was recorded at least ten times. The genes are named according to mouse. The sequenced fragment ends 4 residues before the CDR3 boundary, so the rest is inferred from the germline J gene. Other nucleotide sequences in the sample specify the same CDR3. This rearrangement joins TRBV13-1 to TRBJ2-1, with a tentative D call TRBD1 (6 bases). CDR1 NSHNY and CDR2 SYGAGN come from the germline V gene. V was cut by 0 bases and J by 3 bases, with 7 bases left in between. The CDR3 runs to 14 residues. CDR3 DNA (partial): TGTGCCAGCAGTGATGCCAGGGGCTATGCT. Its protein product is CASSDARGYA. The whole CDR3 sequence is CASSDARGYAEQFF.

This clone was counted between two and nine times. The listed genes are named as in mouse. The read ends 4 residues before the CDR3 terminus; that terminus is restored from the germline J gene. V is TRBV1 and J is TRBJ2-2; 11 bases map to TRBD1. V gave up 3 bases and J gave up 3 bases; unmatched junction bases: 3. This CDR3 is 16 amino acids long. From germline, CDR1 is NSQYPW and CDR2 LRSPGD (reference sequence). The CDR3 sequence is CTCSARTGGDTGQLYF. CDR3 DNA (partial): TGCACCTGCAGTGCCCGGACAGGGGGCGACACCGGG.

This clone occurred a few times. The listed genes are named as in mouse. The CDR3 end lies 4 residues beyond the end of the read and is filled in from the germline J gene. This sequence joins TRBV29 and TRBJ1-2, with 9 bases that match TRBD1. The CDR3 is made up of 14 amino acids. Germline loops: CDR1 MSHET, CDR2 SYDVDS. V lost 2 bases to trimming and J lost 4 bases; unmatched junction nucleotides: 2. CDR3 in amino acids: CASSLTGGGSDYTF. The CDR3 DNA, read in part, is TGTGCTAGCAGTTTAACAGGGGGCGGCTCC. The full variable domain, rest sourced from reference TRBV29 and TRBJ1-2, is DMKVTQMPRYLIKRMGENVLLECGQDMSHETMYWYRQDPGLGLQLIYISYDVDSNSEGDIPKGYRVSRKKREHFSLILDSAKTNQTSVYFCASSLTGGGSDYTFGSGTRLLVI.

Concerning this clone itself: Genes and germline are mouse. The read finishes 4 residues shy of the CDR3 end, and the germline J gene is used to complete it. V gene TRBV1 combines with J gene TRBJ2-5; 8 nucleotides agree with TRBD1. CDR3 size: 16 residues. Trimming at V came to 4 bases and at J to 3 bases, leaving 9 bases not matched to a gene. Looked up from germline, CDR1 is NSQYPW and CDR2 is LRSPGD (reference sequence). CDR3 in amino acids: CTCSGTGRGEQDTQYF. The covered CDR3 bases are TGCACCTGCAGTGGGACAGGGCGAGGGGAGCAAGAC.

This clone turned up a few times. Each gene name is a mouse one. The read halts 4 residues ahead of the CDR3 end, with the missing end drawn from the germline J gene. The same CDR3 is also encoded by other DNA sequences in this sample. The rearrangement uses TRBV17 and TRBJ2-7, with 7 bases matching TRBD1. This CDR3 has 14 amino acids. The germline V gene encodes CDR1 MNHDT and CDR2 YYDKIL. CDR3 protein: CASSRGGTAYEQYF. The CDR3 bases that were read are TGTGCTAGCAGTAGAGGGGGGACAGCTTAT. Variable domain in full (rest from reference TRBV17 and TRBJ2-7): DTTVKQNPRYKLARVGKPVNLICSQTMNHDTMYWYQKKPNQAPKLLLFYYDKILNREADTFEKFQSSRPNNSFCSLYIGSAGLEYSAMYLCASSRGGTAYEQYFGPGTRLTVL.

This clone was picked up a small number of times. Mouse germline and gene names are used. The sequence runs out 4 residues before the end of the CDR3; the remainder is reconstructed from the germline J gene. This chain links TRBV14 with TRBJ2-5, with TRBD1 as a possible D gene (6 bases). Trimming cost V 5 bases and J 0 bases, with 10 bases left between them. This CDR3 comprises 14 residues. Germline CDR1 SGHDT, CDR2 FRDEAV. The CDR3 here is CASRGQTNQDTQYF. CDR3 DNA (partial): TGTGCCAGCAGGGGACAAACTAACCAAGAC.

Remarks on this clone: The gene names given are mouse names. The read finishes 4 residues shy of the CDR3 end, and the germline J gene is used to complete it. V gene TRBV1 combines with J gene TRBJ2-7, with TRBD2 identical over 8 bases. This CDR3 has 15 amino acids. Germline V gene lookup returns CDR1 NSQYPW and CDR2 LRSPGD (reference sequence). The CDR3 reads CTCSAPSTGVYEQYF. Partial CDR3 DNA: TGCACCTGCAGTGCACCCTCGACTGGGGTTTAT.

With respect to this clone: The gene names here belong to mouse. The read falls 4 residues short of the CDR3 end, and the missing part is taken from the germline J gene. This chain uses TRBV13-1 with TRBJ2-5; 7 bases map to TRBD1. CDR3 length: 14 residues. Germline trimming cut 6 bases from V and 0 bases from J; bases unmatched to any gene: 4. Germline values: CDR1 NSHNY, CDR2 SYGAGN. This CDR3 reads CASNPTGNQDTQYF. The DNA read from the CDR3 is TGTGCCAGCAACCCGACAGGGAACCAAGAC.

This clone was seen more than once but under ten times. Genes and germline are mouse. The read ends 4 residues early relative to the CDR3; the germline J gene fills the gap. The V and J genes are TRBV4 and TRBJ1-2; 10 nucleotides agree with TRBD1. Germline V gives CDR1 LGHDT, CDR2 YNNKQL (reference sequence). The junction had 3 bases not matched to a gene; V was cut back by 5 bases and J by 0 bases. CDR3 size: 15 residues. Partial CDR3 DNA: TGTGCCAGCAGCAGACAGGGGGCTGCAAACTCC. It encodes CASSRQGAANS. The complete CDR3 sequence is CASSRQGAANSDYTF.

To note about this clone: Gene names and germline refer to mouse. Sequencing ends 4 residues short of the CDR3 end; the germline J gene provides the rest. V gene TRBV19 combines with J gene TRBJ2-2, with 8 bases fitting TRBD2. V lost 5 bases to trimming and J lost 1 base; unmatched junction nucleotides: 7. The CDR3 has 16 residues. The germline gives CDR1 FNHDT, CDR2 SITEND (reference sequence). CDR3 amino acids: CASRHRDWRNTGQLYF. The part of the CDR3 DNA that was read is TGTGCCAGCAGACACCGGGACTGGAGAAACACCGGG.

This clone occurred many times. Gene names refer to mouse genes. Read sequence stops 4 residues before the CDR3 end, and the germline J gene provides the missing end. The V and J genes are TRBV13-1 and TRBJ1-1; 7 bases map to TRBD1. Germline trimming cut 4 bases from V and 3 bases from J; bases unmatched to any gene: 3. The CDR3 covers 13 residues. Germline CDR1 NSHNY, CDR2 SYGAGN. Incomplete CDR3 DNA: TGTGCCAGCAGTAGACAGGGAGACACA. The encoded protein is CASSRQGDT. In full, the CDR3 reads CASSRQGDTEVFF.

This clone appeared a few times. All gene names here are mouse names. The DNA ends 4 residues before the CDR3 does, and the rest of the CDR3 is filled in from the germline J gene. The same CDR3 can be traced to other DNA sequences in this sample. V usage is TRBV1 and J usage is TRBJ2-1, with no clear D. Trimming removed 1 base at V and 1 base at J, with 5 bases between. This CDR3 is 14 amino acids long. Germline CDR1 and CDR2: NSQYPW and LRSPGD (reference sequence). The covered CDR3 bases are TGCACCTGCAGTGCAGGGGTAAACTATGCT. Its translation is CTCSAGVNYA. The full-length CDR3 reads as CTCSAGVNYAEQFF.

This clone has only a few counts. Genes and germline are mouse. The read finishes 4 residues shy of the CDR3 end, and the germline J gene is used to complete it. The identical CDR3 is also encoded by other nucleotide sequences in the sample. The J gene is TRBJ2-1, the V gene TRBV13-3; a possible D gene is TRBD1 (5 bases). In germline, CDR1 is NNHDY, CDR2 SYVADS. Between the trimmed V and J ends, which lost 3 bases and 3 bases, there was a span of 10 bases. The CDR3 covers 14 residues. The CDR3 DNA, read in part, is TGTGCCAGCAGTGTTCAGGGAGCCTATGCT. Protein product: CASSVQGAYA. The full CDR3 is CASSVQGAYAEQFF.

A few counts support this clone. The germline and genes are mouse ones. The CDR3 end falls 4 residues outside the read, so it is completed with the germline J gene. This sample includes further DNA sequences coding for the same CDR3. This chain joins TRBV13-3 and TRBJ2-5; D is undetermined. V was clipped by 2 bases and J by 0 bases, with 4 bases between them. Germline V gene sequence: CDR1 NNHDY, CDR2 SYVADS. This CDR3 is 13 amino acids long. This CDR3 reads CASSDQNQDTQYF. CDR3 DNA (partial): TGTGCCAGCAGTGACCAGAACCAAGAC.

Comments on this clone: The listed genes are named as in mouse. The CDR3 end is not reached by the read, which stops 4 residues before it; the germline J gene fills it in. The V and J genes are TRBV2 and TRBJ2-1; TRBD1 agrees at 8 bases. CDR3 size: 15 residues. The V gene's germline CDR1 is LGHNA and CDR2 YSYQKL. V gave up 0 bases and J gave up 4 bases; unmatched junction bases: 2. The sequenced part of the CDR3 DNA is TGTGCCAGCAGCCAAGAGCGGACAGGGTATGCT. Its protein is CASSQERTGYA. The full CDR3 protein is CASSQERTGYAEQFF.

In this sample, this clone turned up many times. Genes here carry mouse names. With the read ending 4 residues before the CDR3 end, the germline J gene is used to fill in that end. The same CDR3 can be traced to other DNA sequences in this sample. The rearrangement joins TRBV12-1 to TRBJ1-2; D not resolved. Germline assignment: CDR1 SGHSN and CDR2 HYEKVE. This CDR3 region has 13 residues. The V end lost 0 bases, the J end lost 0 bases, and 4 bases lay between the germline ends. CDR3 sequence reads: CASSLTTNSDYTF. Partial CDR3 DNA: TGTGCCAGCTCTCTCACAACAAACTCC. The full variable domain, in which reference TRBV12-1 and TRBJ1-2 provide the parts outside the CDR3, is DSGVVQSPRHIIKEKGGRSVLTCIPISGHSNVVWYQQTLGKELKFLIQHYEKVERDKGFLPSRFSVQQFDDYHSEMNMSALELEDSAMYFCASSLTTNSDYTFGSGTRLLVI.

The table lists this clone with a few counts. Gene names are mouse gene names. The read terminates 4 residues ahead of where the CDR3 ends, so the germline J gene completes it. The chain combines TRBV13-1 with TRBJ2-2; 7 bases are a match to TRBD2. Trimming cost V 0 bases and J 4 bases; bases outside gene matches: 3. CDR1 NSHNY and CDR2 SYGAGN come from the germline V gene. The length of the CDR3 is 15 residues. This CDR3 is CASSDALGRTGQLYF. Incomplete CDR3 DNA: TGTGCCAGCAGTGATGCACTGGGGCGCACCGGG.

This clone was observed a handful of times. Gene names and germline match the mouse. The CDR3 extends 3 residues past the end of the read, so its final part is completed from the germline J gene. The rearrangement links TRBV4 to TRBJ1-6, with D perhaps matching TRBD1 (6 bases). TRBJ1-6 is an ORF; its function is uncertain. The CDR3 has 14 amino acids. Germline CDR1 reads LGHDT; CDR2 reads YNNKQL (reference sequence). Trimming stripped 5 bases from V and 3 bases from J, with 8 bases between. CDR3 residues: CASSNRDYNSPLYF. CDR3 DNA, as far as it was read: TGTGCCAGCAGCAACAGGGACTATAATTCGCCC.

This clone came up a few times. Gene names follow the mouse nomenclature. CDR3 sequence: CASSWGEAQDTQYF. CDR3 bases read: TGTGCCAGCAGCTGGGGGGAGGCCCAAGAC. This chain joins TRBV5 and TRBJ2-5, with TRBD2 identical over 7 bases. The read terminates 4 residues before the CDR3 end, so the remaining end is supplied by the germline J gene. V lost 5 bases and J lost 2; bases outside the gene matches: 4. The CDR3 runs 14 residues. CDR1 LGHNA and CDR2 YNLKQL come from the germline V gene (reference sequence).

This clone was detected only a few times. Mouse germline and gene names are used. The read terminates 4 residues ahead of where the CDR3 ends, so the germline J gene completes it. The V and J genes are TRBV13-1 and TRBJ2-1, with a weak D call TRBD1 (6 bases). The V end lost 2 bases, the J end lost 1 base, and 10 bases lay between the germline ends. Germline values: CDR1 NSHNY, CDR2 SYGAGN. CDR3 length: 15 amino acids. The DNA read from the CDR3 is TGTGCCAGCAGTGAGACACAGGGAAACTATGCT. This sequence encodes CASSETQGNYA. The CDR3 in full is CASSETQGNYAEQFF.